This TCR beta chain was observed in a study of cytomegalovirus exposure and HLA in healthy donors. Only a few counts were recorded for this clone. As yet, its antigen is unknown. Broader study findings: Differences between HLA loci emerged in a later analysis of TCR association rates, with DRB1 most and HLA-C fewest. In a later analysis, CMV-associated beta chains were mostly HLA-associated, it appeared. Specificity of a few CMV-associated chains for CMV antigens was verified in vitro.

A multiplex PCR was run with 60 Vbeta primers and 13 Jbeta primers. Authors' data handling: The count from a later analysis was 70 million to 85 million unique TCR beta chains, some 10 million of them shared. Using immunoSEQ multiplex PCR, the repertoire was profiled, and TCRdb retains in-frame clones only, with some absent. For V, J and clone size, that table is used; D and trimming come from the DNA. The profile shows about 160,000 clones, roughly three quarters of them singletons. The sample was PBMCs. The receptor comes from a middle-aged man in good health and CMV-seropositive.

This chain's CDR3 is CASSLAGVSGYNEQFF. Written as DNA, the CDR3 is TGTGCCAGCAGCTTGGCGGGGGTTAGCGGATACAATGAGCAGTTCTTC. The chain is built from TRBV5-6 and TRBJ2-1, with D tentatively TRBD2 (6 bases). The CDR3 extends over 16 amino acids. The V end was cut by 0 bases, the J end by 4 bases, with 14 bases between. Germline V gene lookup returns CDR1 SGHDT and CDR2 YYEEEE. The full variable domain, its missing parts supplied by reference TRBV5-6 and TRBJ2-1, is DAGVTQSPTHLIKTRGQQVTLRCSPKSGHDTVSWYQQALGQGPQFIFQYYEEEERQRGNFPDRFSGHQFPNYSSELNVNALLLGDSALYLCASSLAGVSGYNEQFFGPGTRLTVL.